This T cell receptor (beta chain) was captured by sequencing in a study of type 1 regulatory T cells. The study, taken as a whole, reports: Compared with non-Tr1 cells, Tr1 cells showed a narrower TCR repertoire.

There are 15 residues in the CDR3. CDR1 and CDR2 from the germline V gene are SGHVS and FNYEAQ. With 5 bases removed from V and 4 bases from J, the gap between germline ends came to 15 bases. TCRdb redid the calling of the reads with MiXCR, one entry per CDR3 protein. Found here are 35,000 to 50,000 distinct CDR3 sequences, 12% of them singletons; the top ten hold 8% to 8.5%. Notes on this clonotype: Its target is not known.

Sequencing was performed on cultured non-Tr1 T cells, either the whole culture or a sorted T cell fraction (not recorded which). The receptor was derived from a human donor in good health. The chain joins TRBV7-6 to TRBJ2-1; a possible D gene is TRBD2 (6 bases). The CDR3 here is CASSLLAATYNEQFF. DNA of the CDR3: TGTGCCAGCAGCCTATTAGCGGCTACATACAATGAGCAGTTCTTC.